This T cell receptor (beta chain) comes out of a study of Graves' ophthalmopathy and Graves' hyperthyroidism. Amplified material comprised TCR beta CDR3 regions derived from RNA transcripts. Following a first-round RT-PCR that used HTBI primers, a second-round multiplex PCR was carried out. MiXCR was run by TCRdb on the multiplex PCR reads, yielding one entry per CDR3 protein. The data show fewer than 600,000 distinct CDR3 sequences, around 14% seen once. CDR3 length equals 13 residues. The germline V gene encodes CDR1 DFQATT and CDR2 SNEGSKA (reference sequence). Clinical symptoms and serum thyroxine were used for diagnosis; TRAb, thyroid ultrasound and orbital computed tomography were also relied on. From fresh peripheral blood, under 12 ml in volume, the PBMCs were obtained. At least ten counts were recorded for this clonotype. The antigen is not known. Study-wide findings and caveats: The blood repertoire also included most expanded thyroid clonotypes above 0.001 frequency. Predictions made by the model for ophthalmopathy progression reached 55% to 71% sensitivity and almost 75% specificity.

Sequenced: blood. This rearrangement joins TRBV20-1 to TRBJ1-6; TRBD1 matches 8 bases. The clonotype comes from a woman aged 25 to 39 with Graves' ophthalmopathy. CDR3: CSAGRGRNSPLHF. CDR3 sequence (DNA): TGCAGCGCTGGCAGGGGGCGAAATTCACCCCTCCACTTT.